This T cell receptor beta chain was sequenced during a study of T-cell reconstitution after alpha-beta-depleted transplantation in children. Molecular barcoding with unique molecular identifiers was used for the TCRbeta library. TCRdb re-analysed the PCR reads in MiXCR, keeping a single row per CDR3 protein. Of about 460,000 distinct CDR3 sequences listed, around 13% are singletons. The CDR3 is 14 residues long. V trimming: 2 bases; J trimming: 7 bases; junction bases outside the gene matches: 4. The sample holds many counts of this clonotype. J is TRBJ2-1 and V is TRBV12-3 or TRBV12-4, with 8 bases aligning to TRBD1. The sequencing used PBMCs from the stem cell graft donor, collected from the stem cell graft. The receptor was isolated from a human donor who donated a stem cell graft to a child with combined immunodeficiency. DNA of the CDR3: TGTGCCAGCAGTTTAAACAGGGGGAGGAATGAGCAGTTCTTC. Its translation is CASSLNRGRNEQFF.